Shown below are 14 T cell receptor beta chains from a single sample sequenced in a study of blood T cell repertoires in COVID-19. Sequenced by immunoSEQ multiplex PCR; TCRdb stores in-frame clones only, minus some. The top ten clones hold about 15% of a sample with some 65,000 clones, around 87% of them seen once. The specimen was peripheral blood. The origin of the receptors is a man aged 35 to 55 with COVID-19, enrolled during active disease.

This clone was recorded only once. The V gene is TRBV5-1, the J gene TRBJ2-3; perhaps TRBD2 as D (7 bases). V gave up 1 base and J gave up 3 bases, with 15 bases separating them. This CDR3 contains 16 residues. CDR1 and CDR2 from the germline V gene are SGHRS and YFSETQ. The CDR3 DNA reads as TGCGCCAGCAGCTTGTGGGGGGCTAGCGGAACAGATACGCAGTATTTT. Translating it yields CASSLWGASGTDTQYF.

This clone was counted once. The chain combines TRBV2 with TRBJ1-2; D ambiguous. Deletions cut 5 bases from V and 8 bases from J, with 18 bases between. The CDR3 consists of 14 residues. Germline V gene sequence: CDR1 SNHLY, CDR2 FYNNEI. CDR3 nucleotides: TGTGCCAGCAGTTCCTCCCGGCGGGAGGGCGGCTACACCTTC. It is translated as CASSSSRREGGYTF.

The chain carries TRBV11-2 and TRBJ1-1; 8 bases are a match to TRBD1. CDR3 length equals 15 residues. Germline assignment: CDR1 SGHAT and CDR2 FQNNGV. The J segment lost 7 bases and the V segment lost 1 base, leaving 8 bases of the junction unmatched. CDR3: CASSLGGRGLGEAFF. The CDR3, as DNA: TGTGCCAGCAGCTTAGGGGGCAGGGGGCTTGGTGAAGCTTTCTTT.

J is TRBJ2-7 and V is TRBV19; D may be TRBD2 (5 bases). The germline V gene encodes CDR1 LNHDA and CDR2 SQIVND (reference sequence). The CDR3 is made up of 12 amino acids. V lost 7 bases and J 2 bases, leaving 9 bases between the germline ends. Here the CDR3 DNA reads TGTGCCAGTATGGGGAGTCCCTACGAGCAGTACTTC. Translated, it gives CASMGSPYEQYF.

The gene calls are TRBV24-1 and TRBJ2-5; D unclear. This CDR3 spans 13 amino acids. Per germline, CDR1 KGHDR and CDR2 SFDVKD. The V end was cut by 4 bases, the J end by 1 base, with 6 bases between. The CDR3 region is CATSDFPQETQYF. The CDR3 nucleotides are TGTGCCACCAGTGACTTTCCCCAAGAGACCCAGTACTTC.

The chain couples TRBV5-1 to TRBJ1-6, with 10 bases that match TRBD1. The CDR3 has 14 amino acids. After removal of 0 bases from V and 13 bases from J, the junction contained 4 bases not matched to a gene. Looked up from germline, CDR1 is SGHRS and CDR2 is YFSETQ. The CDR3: CASSLGQGASPLHF. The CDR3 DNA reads TGCGCCAGCAGCTTGGGACAGGGGGCGAGTCCCCTCCACTTT.

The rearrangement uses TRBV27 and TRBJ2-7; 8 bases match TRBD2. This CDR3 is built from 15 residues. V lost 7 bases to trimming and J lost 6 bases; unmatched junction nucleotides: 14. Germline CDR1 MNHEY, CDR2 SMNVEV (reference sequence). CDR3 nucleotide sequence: TGTGCCAGCATTTCTACCGGGACCGCGGGGGGCGAGCAGTACTTC. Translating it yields CASISTGTAGGEQYF.

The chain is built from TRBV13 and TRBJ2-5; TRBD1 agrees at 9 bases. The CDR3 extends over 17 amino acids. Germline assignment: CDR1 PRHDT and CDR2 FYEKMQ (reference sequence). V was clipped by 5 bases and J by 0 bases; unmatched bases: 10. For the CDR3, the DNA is TGTGCCAGCAGCCCTGGGGTCGGGGACAGGGACCAAGAGACCCAGTACTTC. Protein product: CASSPGVGDRDQETQYF.

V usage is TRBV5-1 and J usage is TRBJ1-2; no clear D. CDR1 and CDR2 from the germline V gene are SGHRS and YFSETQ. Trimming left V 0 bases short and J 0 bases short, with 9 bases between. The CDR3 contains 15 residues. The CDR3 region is CASSLEAGTNYGYTF. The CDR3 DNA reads TGCGCCAGCAGCTTGGAGGCGGGGACTAACTATGGCTACACCTTC.

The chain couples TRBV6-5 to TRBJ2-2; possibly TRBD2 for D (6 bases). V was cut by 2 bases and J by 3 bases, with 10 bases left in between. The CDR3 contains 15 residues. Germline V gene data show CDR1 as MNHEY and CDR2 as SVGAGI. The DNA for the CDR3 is TGTGCCAGCAGTTACGCGGGACCCCACACCGGGGAGCTGTTTTTT. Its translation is CASSYAGPHTGELFF.

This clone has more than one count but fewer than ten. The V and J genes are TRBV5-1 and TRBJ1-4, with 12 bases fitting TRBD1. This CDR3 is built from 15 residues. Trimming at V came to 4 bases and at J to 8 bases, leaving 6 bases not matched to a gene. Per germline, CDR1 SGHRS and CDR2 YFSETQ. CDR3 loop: CASSAGTGGREKLFF. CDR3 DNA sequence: TGCGCCAGCAGCGCCGGGACAGGGGGCCGAGAAAAACTGTTTTTT.

Here the CDR3 reads CASSEIRTGRYGYTF. CDR3 in DNA: TGTGCCAGCAGTGAAATTCGGACAGGCCGCTATGGCTACACCTTC. The gene calls are TRBV6-1 and TRBJ1-2; TRBD1 matches 7 bases. The length of the CDR3 is 15 residues. The V and J ends lost 2 bases and 4 bases, in that order; junction bases with no gene match: 7. Germline lookup yields CDR1 MNHNS and CDR2 SASEGT.

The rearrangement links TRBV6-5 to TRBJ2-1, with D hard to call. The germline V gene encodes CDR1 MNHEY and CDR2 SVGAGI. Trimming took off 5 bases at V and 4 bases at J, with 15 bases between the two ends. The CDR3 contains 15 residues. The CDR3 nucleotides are TGTGCCAGCAGTAGAGATCAGACTGGGTACAATGAGCAGTTCTTC. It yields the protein CASSRDQTGYNEQFF.

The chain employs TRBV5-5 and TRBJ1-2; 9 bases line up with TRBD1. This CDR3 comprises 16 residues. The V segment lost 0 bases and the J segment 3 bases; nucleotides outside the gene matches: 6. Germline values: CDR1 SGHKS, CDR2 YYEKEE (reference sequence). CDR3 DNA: TGTGCCAGCAGCTTGGGGACAGGGGCTGGAGACTATGGCTACACCTTC. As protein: CASSLGTGAGDYGYTF. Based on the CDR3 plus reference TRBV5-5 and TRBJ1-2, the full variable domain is DAGVTQSPTHLIKTRGQQVTLRCSPISGHKSVSWYQQVLGQGPQFIFQYYEKEERGRGNFPDRFSARQFPNYSSELNVNALLLGDSALYLCASSLGTGAGDYGYTFGSGTRLTVV.